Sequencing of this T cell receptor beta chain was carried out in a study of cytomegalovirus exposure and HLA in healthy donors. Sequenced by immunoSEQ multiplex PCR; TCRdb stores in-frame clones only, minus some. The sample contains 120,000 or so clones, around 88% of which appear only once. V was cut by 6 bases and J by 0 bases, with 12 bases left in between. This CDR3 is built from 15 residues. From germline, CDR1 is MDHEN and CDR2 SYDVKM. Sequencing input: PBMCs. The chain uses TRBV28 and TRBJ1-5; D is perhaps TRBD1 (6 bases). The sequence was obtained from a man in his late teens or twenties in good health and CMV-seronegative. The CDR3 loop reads CASSSTGNSNQPQHF. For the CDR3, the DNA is TGTGCCAGCAGCTCAACAGGGAATAGCAATCAGCCCCAGCATTTT.